A selection of T cell receptor beta chains follows, all from one sample in a study of spatial heterogeneity in lung cancer. TCRdb called the 5' RACE reads again in MiXCR, with one record for every CDR3 protein. The data contain over 2,000 distinct CDR3 sequences, roughly an eighth of them singletons. Specimen: lung tumor tissue, collected at surgery. The receptors were sampled from a male donor with early-stage non-small cell lung cancer. CDR3s include the opening cysteine and the closing phenylalanine or tryptophan. Fields, in order: clone size, D gene, V gene, J gene, CDR3 protein, CDR3 DNA. A D gene is named only where the DNA matches it firmly. Part of the rows lack a size; the others show once, few, many or a class for expanded clones.

size: medium-sized; D: TRBD1; V: TRBV7-3; J: TRBJ2-3; CDR3: CASSLGAGGGDTQYF; DNA: TGTGCCAGCAGCTTAGGGGCAGGGGGTGGAGATACGCAGTATTTT
size: many; D: TRBD1; V: TRBV10-3; J: TRBJ1-5; CDR3: CAISVMGQFTNQPQHF; DNA: TGTGCCATCAGTGTAATGGGACAGTTTACGAATCAGCCCCAGCATTTT
size: NA; D: NA; V: TRBV20-1; J: TRBJ2-5; CDR3: CSARETSGPGETQYF; DNA: TGCAGTGCTAGAGAAACCTCGGGTCCGGGAGAGACCCAGTACTTC
size: many; D: NA; V: TRBV4-1; J: TRBJ1-1; CDR3: CASSYDSSAEAFF; DNA: TGCGCCAGCTCCTACGACTCGTCGGCTGAAGCTTTCTTT
size: medium-sized; D: NA; V: TRBV7-2; J: TRBJ2-1; CDR3: CASSLDLAGYNEQFF; DNA: TGTGCCAGCAGCTTAGATTTGGCGGGGTACAATGAGCAGTTCTTC
size: few; D: TRBD1; V: TRBV20-1; J: TRBJ1-2; CDR3: CSARTGEGYGYTF; DNA: TGCAGTGCTAGGACAGGGGAAGGCTATGGCTACACCTTC
size: medium-sized; D: NA; V: TRBV7-3; J: TRBJ2-3; CDR3: CASSSGLSTDTQYF; DNA: TGTGCCAGCAGTTCGGGGCTCAGCACAGATACGCAGTATTTT
size: NA; D: NA; V: TRBV30; J: TRBJ2-5; CDR3: CAWSVGETQYF; DNA: TGTGCCTGGAGTGTAGGAGAGACCCAGTACTTC
size: medium-sized; D: TRBD1; V: TRBV5-5; J: TRBJ2-5; CDR3: CASSWRTGTETQYF; DNA: TGTGCCAGCAGCTGGAGGACAGGGACGGAGACCCAGTACTTC
size: large; D: TRBD2; V: TRBV3-1; J: TRBJ2-1; CDR3: CASSLASGAYNEQFF; DNA: TGTGCCAGCAGCCTGGCTAGCGGGGCATACAATGAGCAGTTCTTC
size: once; D: NA; V: TRBV29-1; J: TRBJ2-5; CDR3: CSVGAGRGETQYF; DNA: TGCAGCGTTGGTGCAGGGCGGGGAGAGACCCAGTACTTC
size: NA; D: TRBD1; V: TRBV2; J: TRBJ2-6; CDR3: CASSDGRGPGANVLTF; DNA: TGTGCCAGCAGTGACGGCAGGGGGCCTGGGGCCAACGTCCTGACTTTC
size: large; D: NA; V: TRBV12-3/TRBV12-4; J: TRBJ2-5; CDR3: CASSFGQGGETQYF; DNA: TGTGCCAGCAGTTTCGGGCAGGGCGGTGAGACCCAGTACTTC
size: medium-sized; D: TRBD2; V: TRBV20-1; J: TRBJ2-7; CDR3: CSARTVTSGGYRYEQYF; DNA: TGCAGTGCTAGAACTGTGACTAGCGGGGGTTATCGCTACGAGCAGTACTTC
size: medium-sized; D: TRBD2; V: TRBV5-1; J: TRBJ2-1; CDR3: CASSLVLAANRDEQFF; DNA: TGCGCCAGCAGCTTGGTTCTAGCGGCCAACCGGGATGAGCAGTTCTTC
size: medium-sized; D: NA; V: TRBV7-9; J: TRBJ1-1; CDR3: CASSPYMNTEAFF; DNA: TGTGCCAGCAGCCCGTATATGAACACTGAAGCTTTCTTT
size: NA; D: NA; V: TRBV5-1; J: TRBJ1-6; CDR3: CASSLDVRNSPLHF; DNA: TGCGCCAGCAGCTTGGACGTTCGTAATTCACCCCTCCACTTT
size: NA; D: NA; V: TRBV5-4; J: TRBJ2-7; CDR3: CASGLDDVTYEQYF; DNA: TGTGCCAGCGGCTTGGATGACGTCACCTACGAGCAGTACTTC
size: medium-sized; D: NA; V: TRBV19; J: TRBJ1-3; CDR3: CASSFIGSGNTIYF; DNA: TGTGCCAGTAGTTTCATCGGCTCTGGAAACACCATATATTTT
size: medium-sized; D: TRBD1; V: TRBV29-1; J: TRBJ2-1; CDR3: CSVEGQGGNEQFF; DNA: TGCAGCGTTGAGGGACAGGGGGGCAATGAGCAGTTCTTC
size: medium-sized; D: NA; V: TRBV20-1; J: TRBJ2-1; CDR3: CSARSRGTYNEQFF; DNA: TGCAGTGCTAGGAGTCGGGGGACCTACAATGAGCAGTTCTTC
size: medium-sized; D: NA; V: TRBV6-2/TRBV6-3; J: TRBJ1-1; CDR3: CASTLRGGWNTEAFF; DNA: TGTGCCAGCACCTTGAGGGGGGGTTGGAACACTGAAGCTTTCTTT
size: NA; D: NA; V: TRBV29-1; J: TRBJ2-4; CDR3: CSVEELGRGDIQYF; DNA: TGCAGCGTTGAAGAGTTGGGAAGGGGCGACATTCAGTACTTC
size: medium-sized; D: NA; V: TRBV20-1; J: TRBJ1-5; CDR3: CSAKGGDQPQHF; DNA: TGCAGTGCTAAGGGGGGGGATCAGCCCCAGCATTTT
size: medium-sized; D: TRBD1; V: TRBV11-3; J: TRBJ1-1; CDR3: CASSERGLRDTEAFF; DNA: TGTGCCAGCAGCGAGAGGGGGCTTAGGGACACTGAAGCTTTCTTT
size: medium-sized; D: NA; V: TRBV2; J: TRBJ2-6; CDR3: CASSAGLSRNVLTF; DNA: TGTGCCAGCAGTGCAGGGTTAAGTAGGAACGTCCTGACTTTC
size: medium-sized; D: TRBD1; V: TRBV2; J: TRBJ1-2; CDR3: CASSWTGDHYGYTF; DNA: TGTGCCAGCAGTTGGACAGGGGACCACTATGGCTACACCTTC
size: medium-sized; D: TRBD2; V: TRBV6-2/TRBV6-3; J: TRBJ2-1; CDR3: CASSYSLAGTSNEQFF; DNA: TGTGCCAGCAGTTACTCTCTAGCGGGGACTTCCAATGAGCAGTTCTTC
size: many; D: TRBD2; V: TRBV3-1; J: TRBJ2-1; CDR3: CASSQDPGLAGAEQFF; DNA: TGTGCCAGCAGCCAAGATCCGGGACTAGCGGGGGCCGAGCAGTTCTTC
size: many; D: TRBD1; V: TRBV5-1; J: TRBJ2-1; CDR3: CASSWDRRYNEQFF; DNA: TGCGCCAGCAGCTGGGACAGACGCTACAATGAGCAGTTCTTC
size: many; D: NA; V: TRBV5-4; J: TRBJ1-5; CDR3: CASSEGGPNQPQHF; DNA: TGTGCCAGCAGCGAGGGGGGCCCAAATCAGCCCCAGCATTTT
size: medium-sized; D: NA; V: TRBV5-1; J: TRBJ2-7; CDR3: CASSLALTGAYEQYF; DNA: TGCGCCAGCAGCTTGGCTCTAACCGGGGCCTACGAGCAGTACTTC
size: NA; D: TRBD2; V: TRBV20-1; J: TRBJ2-5; CDR3: CSAGLAGGLPQETQYF; DNA: TGCAGTGCTGGACTAGCGGGGGGGCTCCCCCAAGAGACCCAGTACTTC
size: many; D: TRBD1; V: TRBV7-9; J: TRBJ2-5; CDR3: CASSSPGQGNQETQYF; DNA: TGTGCCAGCAGCTCGCCGGGACAGGGGAACCAAGAGACCCAGTACTTC
size: large; D: TRBD1; V: TRBV7-2; J: TRBJ1-1; CDR3: CASSLARRGGTEAFF; DNA: TGTGCCAGCAGCTTAGCGCGCAGGGGGGGGACTGAAGCTTTCTTT
size: medium-sized; D: NA; V: TRBV5-1; J: TRBJ2-5; CDR3: CASSLETGEETQYF; DNA: TGCGCCAGCAGCTTGGAGACAGGAGAAGAGACCCAGTACTTC
size: few; D: TRBD1; V: TRBV19; J: TRBJ1-5; CDR3: CASGIEDRANQPQHF; DNA: TGTGCCAGTGGGATCGAGGACAGGGCTAATCAGCCCCAGCATTTT
size: NA; D: NA; V: TRBV5-1; J: TRBJ2-7; CDR3: CASSLDPGVSYEQYF; DNA: TGCGCCAGCAGCTTGGACCCGGGTGTCTCCTACGAGCAGTACTTC
size: NA; D: TRBD1; V: TRBV7-9; J: TRBJ2-7; CDR3: CASSSLDRGDYEQYF; DNA: TGTGCCAGCAGCTCCCTCGACAGGGGAGACTACGAGCAGTACTTC
size: medium-sized; D: TRBD1; V: TRBV9; J: TRBJ2-2; CDR3: CASSAMGQGIGELFF; DNA: TGTGCCAGCAGCGCTATGGGACAGGGAATCGGGGAGCTGTTTTTT
size: medium-sized; D: TRBD1; V: TRBV20-1; J: TRBJ1-6; CDR3: CSARGADRDSPLHF; DNA: TGCAGTGCTAGGGGGGCAGACAGGGATTCACCCCTCCACTTT
size: medium-sized; D: NA; V: TRBV11-3; J: TRBJ1-2; CDR3: CASSPQTGDGYTF; DNA: TGTGCCAGCAGCCCACAAACAGGCGATGGCTACACCTTC
size: NA; D: NA; V: TRBV18; J: TRBJ2-2; CDR3: CASSPAEGVAGELFF; DNA: TGTGCCAGCTCGCCTGCTGAGGGAGTCGCCGGGGAGCTGTTTTTT
size: medium-sized; D: NA; V: TRBV10-3; J: TRBJ2-7; CDR3: CAISESQGLSYEQYF; DNA: TGTGCCATCAGTGAGTCACAGGGCCTTAGCTACGAGCAGTACTTC
size: many; D: TRBD2; V: TRBV7-8; J: TRBJ2-3; CDR3: CASTIELAGAGDTQYF; DNA: TGTGCCAGCACCATAGAACTAGCGGGGGCGGGGGATACGCAGTATTTT
size: medium-sized; D: NA; V: TRBV14; J: TRBJ2-7; CDR3: CASSSPLWAYEQYF; DNA: TGTGCCAGCAGCAGCCCACTTTGGGCCTACGAGCAGTACTTC
size: medium-sized; D: NA; V: TRBV11-2; J: TRBJ1-1; CDR3: CASSENQGTEAFF; DNA: TGTGCCAGCAGCGAGAACCAGGGAACTGAAGCTTTCTTT
size: medium-sized; D: NA; V: TRBV19; J: TRBJ1-2; CDR3: CASSTGSFNYGYTF; DNA: TGTGCCAGTAGTACCGGGTCTTTTAACTATGGCTACACCTTC
size: medium-sized; D: TRBD1; V: TRBV7-6; J: TRBJ2-7; CDR3: CASSPLGAGGNEQYF; DNA: TGTGCCAGCAGCCCTTTGGGCGCAGGGGGCAACGAGCAGTACTTC
size: many; D: NA; V: TRBV7-2; J: TRBJ2-5; CDR3: CASSPLLAGETQYF; DNA: TGTGCCAGCAGCCCCCTCTTGGCGGGGGAGACCCAGTACTTC
size: medium-sized; D: TRBD2; V: TRBV6-1; J: TRBJ2-3; CDR3: CASRLAGGRLYTQYF; DNA: TGTGCCAGCAGACTAGCGGGGGGGCGGTTGTATACGCAGTATTTT
size: NA; D: NA; V: TRBV7-2; J: TRBJ2-1; CDR3: CASSLLAIYNEQFF; DNA: TGTGCCAGCAGCTTGCTAGCGATATACAATGAGCAGTTCTTC
size: NA; D: TRBD2; V: TRBV7-2; J: TRBJ2-5; CDR3: CASSLGAGGRETQYF; DNA: TGTGCCAGCAGCTTGGGAGCGGGGGGGCGAGAGACCCAGTACTTC
size: medium-sized; D: TRBD1; V: TRBV10-2; J: TRBJ1-4; CDR3: CASTLETGGEKLFF; DNA: TGCGCCAGCACTCTCGAGACAGGGGGTGAAAAACTGTTTTTT
size: medium-sized; D: NA; V: TRBV5-1; J: TRBJ1-2; CDR3: CASSLNRNGYTF; DNA: TGCGCCAGCAGCTTGAACCGGAATGGCTACACCTTC